This TCR beta chain was captured by sequencing in a study of blood T cells in healthy people across ages. To note about this clonotype: As yet, its antigen is unknown.

Sample-barcoded 5' priming and a J-beta primer mix drove a second PCR of about 6 to 12 cycles. Using its own MiXCR run on the 5' RACE reads, TCRdb lists one record per CDR3 protein. The profile covers around 1.5 million distinct CDR3 sequences, with around two fifths appearing a single time and approximately 7.9% taken by the ten largest. General study findings and limits: CMV infection status of these donors was not known. Diversity figures derived from one million T cells were judged to underestimate the true value.

Collection of 9 to 10 milliliters of peripheral blood was performed for each donor. V lost 0 bases and J 7 bases, leaving 21 bases between the germline ends. Germline CDR1 reads SGHNT; CDR2 reads YENEEA. The CDR3 consists of 17 residues. J is TRBJ1-2 and V is TRBV11-3; no firm D call. Sequenced sample: blood. The TCR sequence derives from a woman aged 18-35 years in good health. This CDR3 is CASSLDQEGRSVVGYTF. CDR3 coding DNA: TGTGCCAGCAGCTTAGATCAGGAGGGAAGGAGCGTGGTTGGCTACACCTTC.